This paragraph covers one T cell receptor beta chain sequence. It has no known antigen specificity. It has no much larger one-base neighbor in the sample; base qualities were not kept. The data originate from a study of Ad26.COV2.S vaccination and SARS-CoV-2 variants (dated by TCRdb to the early 2020s). Some background on the complete study: Donors in the vaccine arm were drawn from COV1001, a multicentre, randomized, double-blind, placebo-controlled phase I-IIa trial testing Ad26.COV2.S in healthy adults. The TCR-sequenced set comprised approximately 30 samples: around 20 Ad26.COV2.S vaccine recipients, 5 placebo recipients and 8 SARS-CoV-2 convalescent individuals. Ad26.COV2.S was administered intramuscularly at a dose of 5x10^10 or 1x10^11 viral particles, either as one shot or as two shots given 56 days apart. Investigators remained blinded to trial group allocation during experiments and outcome assessment. Trial participants were randomized into five groups of five: low-dose or high-dose Ad26.COV2.S given once or twice, or placebo on both occasions. TCRbeta repertoire sequencing was used to assess the specificity and breadth of SARS-CoV-2-reactive T cell receptors after Ad26.COV2.S vaccination. The study at large found these results: Spike-specific TCR breadth was higher in Ad26.COV2.S recipients than in placebo recipients (P = 0.0014). The authors noted that total T cell responses may have been underestimated by the TCR breadth and depth analyses. Vaccine and placebo recipients had comparable non-spike TCR breadth, which fits with the vaccine containing only spike. The study was not powered to compare responses between vaccine doses or regimens. After vaccination, spike-specific CD8+ and CD4+ T cell responses were reported to show substantial breadth.

The immunoSEQ Assay was the method used to sequence TCRbeta CDR3 regions. After extraction, genomic DNA underwent amplification by bias-controlled multiplex PCR, followed by high-throughput sequencing. Processing in the source paper ran as follows. Collapsing and filtering of sequences were performed to quantify the absolute abundance of each unique TCRbeta CDR3 region. T cell fraction was estimated by normalizing TCRbeta template counts to usable DNA, with usable DNA measured through amplification of reference genes found in all nucleated cells. Repertoire TCRs were annotated as SARS-CoV-2-specific when V gene, CDR3 amino acid sequence and J gene were exactly matched to a known reactive TCR set. The reference SARS-CoV-2 TCR set came from MIRA and was filtered for enrichment in COVID-19-positive ImmuneCODE repertoires, removing public or cross-reactive TCRs. Based on the MIRA antigens, annotated TCRs were further analysed at the level of specific ORF or position within ORF. Breadth was defined as annotated unique rearrangements over total unique productive rearrangements; depth was the summed frequency of those rearrangements. TCR breadth was compared between groups using two-sided Wilcoxon rank-sum tests. Entries here come from immuneACCESS through TCRdb and include only in-frame sequences with V and J called. Some clones fail to appear in such tables; in the studies checked, an unresolved V gene covers under half of the shortfall, and the cause of the remainder is unknown. Clone size and V and J calls were adopted from that table, with D and trimming inferred from the DNA. Within this sample are roughly 420,000 clones, with roughly 89% of them counted one time only. Together, the top ten hold about 2.7% of the sample.

Clipping removes 1 base from V and 1 base from J, with 5 as the unmatched junction base count. From the germline V gene (reference sequence), CDR1 is LNHNV and CDR2 is YYDKDF. The CDR3 numbers 17 residues from cysteine through phenylalanine. The only DNA kept is the CDR3, 51 bases in frame from the first base. Read against the paper, the sample's treatment or condition label means: around 19 received Ad26.COV2.S at low or high dose, single or two shots; five or six received placebo; per-sample allocation not given. Repertoires of vaccine and placebo recipients were sequenced from samples taken on day 63 after the first injection. Cohort 1b enrolled about 25 adults aged 18-55 years at a single site in Boston, USA, between 29 July and 7 August 2020. Ad26.COV2.S was a replication-incompetent adenovirus type 26 vector expressing a prefusion-stabilized SARS-CoV-2 spike protein from the original Wuhan strain.

Here the sequenced sample was peripheral blood, taken in a trial of Ad26.COV2.S vaccine versus placebo. The source is a person aged 18-65 years who received the Ad26.COV2.S COVID-19 vaccine or a placebo. The V and J genes are TRBV15 and TRBJ2-5, with 11 central nucleotides matching TRBD2. DNA sequence: TGTGCCACCAGCAGAGGCGAAACTAGCGGGGGCCAAGAGACCCAGTACTTC. Its protein reads: CATSRGETSGGQETQYF.